The 17 T cell receptor beta chains below were found in one sample sequenced in a study of blood T cell repertoires in COVID-19. TCRdb keeps only in-frame clones here, not all; method: immunoSEQ multiplex PCR. The data contain 75,000 to 100,000 clones, 70% to 90% of them seen just once; the ten biggest clones take up 20%. The sequencing sample was made of peripheral blood. Receptor source: a human donor in a cohort sampled during active COVID-19.

The chain carries TRBV10-2 and TRBJ2-1; 14 positions match TRBD2. CDR3 length: 16 amino acids. CDR1 is WSHSY and CDR2 is SAAADI in the germline V gene. J was trimmed by 0 bases and V by 6 bases; bases with no gene match: 1. In DNA, the CDR3 is TGCGCCAGCAGGGGGACTAGCGGGAGCTCCTACAATGAGCAGTTCTTC. This codes for CASRGTSGSSYNEQFF.

The chain carries TRBV28 and TRBJ1-5; the D is unclear. V was clipped by 8 bases and J by 3 bases, with 17 bases between them. CDR1 is MDHEN and CDR2 is SYDVKM in the germline V gene. The CDR3 sequence is 15 residues long. The CDR3 DNA reads TGTGCCAGCTCGACTACTAGCCAATACAATCAGCCCCAGCATTTT. As protein: CASSTTSQYNQPQHF.

The chain combines TRBV12-3 or TRBV12-4 with TRBJ2-7, with D perhaps TRBD1 (5 bases). V lost 8 bases and J lost 3, with 14 bases in between. This CDR3 comprises 13 residues. The CDR3 sequence: CASGLGPVYEQYF. The CDR3 DNA reads TGTGCCAGCGGATTGGGGCCGGTCTACGAGCAGTACTTC.

The rearrangement joins TRBV7-9 to TRBJ2-1; D gene uncertain. CDR1 and CDR2 from the germline V gene are SEHNR and FQNEAQ (reference sequence). The CDR3 totals 13 residues. The V gene lost 5 bases and the J gene lost 4 bases, with 9 bases spanning the gap. The CDR3 DNA reads TGTGCCAGCAGCCTAACCGAATACAATGAGCAGTTCTTC. It codes for CASSLTEYNEQFF.

The chain joins TRBV18 to TRBJ2-3; 7 nucleotides match TRBD2. Trimming cost V 1 base and J 2 bases; bases outside gene matches: 6. CDR3 size: 16 residues. CDR1 KGHSH and CDR2 LQKENI come from the germline V gene. CDR3 amino acids: CASSPREGLITDTQYF. The DNA for the CDR3 is TGTGCCAGCTCACCACGGGAGGGACTTATCACAGATACGCAGTATTTT.

This chain connects TRBV29-1 to TRBJ2-6, with TRBD2 as a possible D gene (5 bases). CDR1 is SQVTM and CDR2 is ANQGSEA in the germline V gene. V was shortened by 1 base and J by 0 bases, with 10 bases between the two germline ends. The CDR3 extends over 16 amino acids. CDR3: CSVEAPGSSGANVLTF. CDR3 DNA: TGCAGCGTTGAAGCGCCGGGGAGCTCTGGGGCCAACGTCCTGACTTTC.

Here the CDR3 DNA reads TGTGCCAGCAGAGGGCAGGGCGCAGCTTTCTTT. Its translation is CASRGQGAAFF. The V gene is TRBV14, the J gene TRBJ1-1, with D perhaps TRBD1 (5 bases). The germline V gene encodes CDR1 SGHDN and CDR2 FVKESK. V lost 6 bases and J 10 bases, leaving 12 bases between the germline ends. This CDR3 region has 11 residues.

This clone was recorded once. The chain has TRBV28 and TRBJ2-3, with 10 bases identical to TRBD2. The germline V gene has CDR1 MDHEN and CDR2 SYDVKM. The CDR3 covers 18 residues. Unmatched junction bases numbered 13, after V lost 5 bases and J lost 2 bases. The CDR3 is CASSPPGVLAGVTDTQYF. CDR3 nucleotide sequence: TGTGCCAGCAGTCCACCCGGCGTTCTAGCGGGAGTCACAGATACGCAGTATTTT.

CDR3 protein: CSVGQGRDITDTQYF. The CDR3 DNA is TGCAGCGTTGGGCAGGGCAGGGATATCACAGATACGCAGTATTTT. The chain is built from TRBV29-1 and TRBJ2-3; D is perhaps TRBD1 (5 bases). The V gene's germline CDR1 is SQVTM and CDR2 ANQGSEA. Trimming stripped 4 bases from V and 2 bases from J, with 16 bases between. The CDR3 is 15 amino acids.

This clone was seen a single time. J is TRBJ1-5 and V is TRBV7-9, with D perhaps TRBD1 (6 bases). The V gene's germline CDR1 is SEHNR and CDR2 FQNEAQ (reference sequence). The germline V and J ends were trimmed by 5 bases and 7 bases, with 21 bases remaining between them. CDR3 length: 16 residues. The CDR3 here is CASSLTADTGKQPQHF. CDR3 in DNA: TGTGCCAGCAGCCTCACCGCAGACACAGGGAAACAGCCCCAGCATTTT.

V gene TRBV9 combines with J gene TRBJ2-2; 7 nucleotides align to TRBD2. V trimming: 0 bases; J trimming: 5 bases; junction bases outside the gene matches: 4. CDR3 size: 15 residues. Germline V gene data show CDR1 as SGDLS and CDR2 as YYNGEE. CDR3 sequence reads: CASSVVTGGTGELFF. CDR3 coding DNA: TGTGCCAGCAGCGTAGTCACGGGAGGAACCGGGGAGCTGTTTTTT.

The V call is TRBV6-5, the J call TRBJ1-2, with 10 bases lining up with TRBD1. Germline-derived CDR1 and CDR2 are MNHEY and SVGAGI. The J segment lost 2 bases and the V segment lost 7 bases, leaving 4 bases of the junction unmatched. CDR3 length: 14 residues. CDR3 DNA sequence: TGTGCCAGCAAACCGGACAGGGGGAACTATGGCTACACCTTC. It translates to CASKPDRGNYGYTF.

The CDR3 DNA follows: TGTGCCAGCCTGAGCGCTAACTATGGCTACACCTTC. It yields the protein CASLSANYGYTF. The chain combines TRBV19 with TRBJ1-2; unclear D gene. The V end was cut by 9 bases, the J end by 0 bases, with 8 bases between. CDR1 and CDR2 (germline): LNHDA, SQIVND (reference sequence). The CDR3 totals 12 residues.

The chain carries TRBV5-6 and TRBJ2-5, with 7 bases lining up with TRBD1. The ends lost 1 base at V and 4 bases at J; junction bases unmatched: 4. Germline V gene sequence: CDR1 SGHDT, CDR2 YYEEEE. This CDR3 has 14 residues. This CDR3 is CASSLLQGLETQYF. The CDR3 bases are TGTGCCAGCAGCTTGTTACAGGGGCTAGAGACCCAGTACTTC.

The chain employs TRBV7-2 and TRBJ1-5; 7 bases map to TRBD1. The CDR3 is made up of 16 amino acids. The V gene end was trimmed by 5 bases and the J gene end by 6 bases; junction bases not matched to a gene: 13. Germline V gene sequence: CDR1 SGHTA, CDR2 FQGNSA. The CDR3 nucleotides read TGTGCCAGCAGCCTCACCCCGACAGGGCGAAGTCAGCCCCAGCATTTT. It yields the protein CASSLTPTGRSQPQHF.

The V and J genes are TRBV6-2 or TRBV6-3 and TRBJ2-1; D might be TRBD2 (6 bases). V gave up 5 bases and J gave up 0 bases, with 20 bases separating them. The CDR3 spans 18 residues. CDR1 is MNHEY and CDR2 is SVGEGT in the germline V gene. CDR3 nucleotide sequence: TGTGCCAGCAGTACCTTAATAGCGGAAAAGAGCTCCTACAATGAGCAGTTCTTC. It yields the protein CASSTLIAEKSSYNEQFF.

The J gene is TRBJ2-7, the V gene TRBV5-4; 14 bases match TRBD2. This CDR3 has 16 residues. Unmatched junction bases numbered 8, after V lost 5 bases and J lost 4 bases. In germline, CDR1 is SGHNT, CDR2 YYREEE (reference sequence). The CDR3 spells CASSTGTSGSRYEQYF. CDR3 DNA: TGTGCCAGCAGTACCGGGACTAGCGGGAGTCGGTACGAGCAGTACTTC.